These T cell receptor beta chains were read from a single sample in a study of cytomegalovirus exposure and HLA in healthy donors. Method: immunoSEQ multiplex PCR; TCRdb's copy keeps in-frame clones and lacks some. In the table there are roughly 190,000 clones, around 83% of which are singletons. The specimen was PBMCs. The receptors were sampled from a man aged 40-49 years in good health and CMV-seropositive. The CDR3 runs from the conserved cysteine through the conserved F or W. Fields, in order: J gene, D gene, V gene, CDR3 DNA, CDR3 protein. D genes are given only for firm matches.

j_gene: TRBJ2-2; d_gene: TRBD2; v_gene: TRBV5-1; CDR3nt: TGCGCCAGCAGGACTTTAGCGGGAGCCGGGGAGCTGTTTTTT; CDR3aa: CASRTLAGAGELFF
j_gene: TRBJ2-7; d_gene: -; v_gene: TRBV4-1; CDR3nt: TGCGCCAGCAGCCAACGTGTCCAGGGGTCCTACGAGCAGTACTTC; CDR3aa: CASSQRVQGSYEQYF
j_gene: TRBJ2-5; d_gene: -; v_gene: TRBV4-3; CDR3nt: TGCGCCAGCAGCCAAGATAGTCATGAGACCCAGTACTTC; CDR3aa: CASSQDSHETQYF
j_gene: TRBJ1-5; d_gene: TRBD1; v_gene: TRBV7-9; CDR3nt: TGTGCCAGCAGCGATGGACAGGGTGGGGTCCATCAGCCCCAGCATTTT; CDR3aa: CASSDGQGGVHQPQHF
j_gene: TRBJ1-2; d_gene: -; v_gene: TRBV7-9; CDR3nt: TGTGCCGGCCAGGGCTGGTATGGCTACACCTTC; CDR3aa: CAGQGWYGYTF
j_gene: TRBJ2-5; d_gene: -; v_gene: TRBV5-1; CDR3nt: TGCGCCAGCAGCCCCCAATCCGGAGCACAAGAGACCCAGTACTTC; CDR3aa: CASSPQSGAQETQYF
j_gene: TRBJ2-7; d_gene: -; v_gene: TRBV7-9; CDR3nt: TGTGCCACCTCGGGGGAGGATTACGAGCAGTACTTC; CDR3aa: CATSGEDYEQYF
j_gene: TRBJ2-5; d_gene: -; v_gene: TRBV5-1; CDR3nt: TGCGCCAGCAGCGCCTACGGGGACACCCAAGAGACCCAGTACTTC; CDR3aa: CASSAYGDTQETQYF
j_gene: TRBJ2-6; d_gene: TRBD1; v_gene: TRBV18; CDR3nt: TGTGCCAGCTCGCTCGGCAACAGGGGGACTGGGGCCAACGGCCTGACTTTC; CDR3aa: CASSLGNRGTGANGLTF
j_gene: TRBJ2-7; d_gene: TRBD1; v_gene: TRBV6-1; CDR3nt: TGTGCCAGCAGTGATCAACCGGGACAGGGGGCGTACGAGCAGTACTTC; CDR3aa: CASSDQPGQGAYEQYF
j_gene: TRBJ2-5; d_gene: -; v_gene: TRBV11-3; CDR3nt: TGTGCCAGCAGCTTAGCGGGTTCGGGCGGGGAGACCCAGTACTTC; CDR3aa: CASSLAGSGGETQYF
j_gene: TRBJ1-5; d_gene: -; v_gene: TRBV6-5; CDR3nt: TGTGCCAGCAGTTTCCTCGGGCGGGGACCAAATCAGCCCCAGCATTTT; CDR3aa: CASSFLGRGPNQPQHF